This record concerns one T cell receptor beta chain sequence. Antigen specificity is unknown. When naive CD8 T cells were sorted, they were gated as CD8+CD4-CCR7+CD45RA+. The CDR3 runs 14 residues. Trimming cost V 3 bases and J 4 bases; bases outside gene matches: 2. Germline CDR1 is MGHRA and CDR2 is YSYEKL. The sample is drawn from a study of molecular identifiers for immune sequencing clone quantification. Study observations and caveats: Effector cells had over 98% of their molecules in clones above 20 RNA copies, while naive cells had under 1%.

The bulk TCR libraries were made with methods described before and with listed TCR primers. TCRdb fed the PCR reads into MiXCR, producing one record per CDR3 protein. The sample lists more than 70,000 distinct CDR3 sequences; 21% were seen once. V usage is TRBV4-1 and J usage is TRBJ2-1, with 8 bases aligning to TRBD2. The clonotype originates from a human donor in good health. Some libraries in this study had Jurkat cell RNA spiked in. Sequenced: naive CD8+ T cells from blood, with Jurkat cell RNA spiked in. Subset reported: FACS-sorted CD8+CD4-CCR7+CD45RA+ naive T cells. CDR3 DNA: TGCGCCAGCAGCCAGGGGACTAGTTACAATGAGCAGTTCTTC. Protein product: CASSQGTSYNEQFF.